This note documents a single T cell receptor (beta chain) sequence. The target antigen is unknown. The data were taken from a study of memory CD4+ T cells and cytomegalovirus serostatus. The wider study: Donors were healthy Belgian adults, under 10 CMV seropositive and 24 seronegative. Study-wide findings and caveats: About 40% of the roughly 160 known CMV-associated TCRbeta sequences appeared in CD4+ memory. The CMV-associated TCR signature appears largely within the CD4+ memory repertoire.

The protocol was immunoSEQ multiplex PCR, while the TCRdb copy is restricted to in-frame clones and leaves out a portion. The profile covers some 52,000 clones, with roughly 78% appearing a single time and about 0.77% taken by the ten largest. Looked up from germline, CDR1 is MNHEY and CDR2 is SVGAGI. The CDR3 runs 13 residues. V was pared by 6 bases and J by 8 bases, with 8 bases of the junction left unmatched. Single viable CD3+CD4+CD8-CD45RO+ cells were sorted as the memory CD4+ T cells. The source of this sequence is an adult in good health and CMV-seronegative. The sequenced sample consisted of memory CD4+ T cells from blood. The chain employs TRBV6-5 and TRBJ1-1; 8 positions agree with TRBD1. The CDR3 sequence: CASRRTGQKEAFF. CDR3 bases: TGTGCCAGCAGGAGGACAGGGCAAAAAGAAGCTTTCTTT.